This T cell receptor (beta chain) was obtained from a study of identical twins. Points from the study as a whole: Cross-sectional statistical analysis was relied on for the conclusions, without the same donors being followed. For zero-insertion analyses, partial confounding could come from invariant MAIT and iNKT cells.

A universal primer site was incorporated via template switching, and the cDNA contained unique molecular identifiers. One entry per CDR3 protein, called by TCRdb with MiXCR from the 5' RACE reads. The table has about 340,000 distinct CDR3 sequences, roughly 10% seen once. This clonotype has ten or more counts. Its matching antigen is unknown. V shed 2 bases and J shed 8 bases, with 7 bases lying between them. The germline V gene has CDR1 SGHVS and CDR2 FQNEAQ. This CDR3 region has 12 residues. Sequencing was carried out using naive T cells sorted from blood. The gene calls are TRBV7-8 and TRBJ2-1; D ambiguous. This TCR derives from a woman between 50 and 59 years old in good health. The DNA for the CDR3 is TGTGCCAGCAGCTTATTAGGTGATGAGCAGTTCTTC. Translated, it gives CASSLLGDEQFF.